The 32 T cell receptor beta chains listed next were all sequenced from one sample in a study of OX40 agonist ivuxolimab in advanced cancers. Some clones are missing from TCRdb's copy, which holds only in-frame ones; the method was immunoSEQ multiplex PCR. The data hold 55,000 to 75,000 clones, with around 86% observed a single time. The sequencing used CD4+ or CD8+ T cells sorted from blood, collected in a trial of the OX40 agonist ivuxolimab. The origin of the receptors is an adult with an advanced solid tumor such as melanoma, head and neck, liver or kidney cancer.

This chain uses TRBV12-5 with TRBJ2-7, with 7 bases matching TRBD2. Losses at the gene ends were 2 bases for V and 6 bases for J; bases not matched to a gene: 7. The CDR3 runs to 14 residues. Germline V gene lookup returns CDR1 LGHNT and CDR2 FRNRAP. CDR3 nucleotide sequence: TGTGCTAGTGGTTTGACTAGCGTTGGCGGCGAGCAGTACTTC. Amino acids: CASGLTSVGGEQYF.

Only a few counts were recorded for this clone. The chain couples TRBV5-6 to TRBJ1-5, with D maybe TRBD1 (5 bases). The CDR3 runs 12 residues. Germline lookup yields CDR1 SGHDT and CDR2 YYEEEE. V was trimmed by 4 bases and J by 6 bases, leaving 8 bases between them. For the CDR3, the DNA is TGTGCCAGCAGCCCCAGGGTTCAGCCCCAGCATTTT. Protein: CASSPRVQPQHF.

The V and J genes are TRBV7-2 and TRBJ1-6; D gene unclear. This CDR3 is 13 amino acids long. The V end was cut by 2 bases, the J end by 8 bases, with 7 bases between. Germline-derived CDR1 and CDR2 are SGHTA and FQGNSA. The CDR3 bases are TGTGCCAGCAGCTTACTATCGGATTCACCCCTCCACTTT. It translates to CASSLLSDSPLHF. The whole variable domain, remainder taken from reference TRBV7-2 and TRBJ1-6, is GAGVSQSPSNKVTEKGKDVELRCDPISGHTALYWYRQSLGQGLEFLIYFQGNSAPDKSGLPSDRFSAERTGGSVSTLTIQRTQQEDSAVYLCASSLLSDSPLHFGNGTRLTVT.

V usage is TRBV19 and J usage is TRBJ2-2, with D hard to call. Deletions cut 7 bases from V and 6 bases from J, with 15 bases between. The germline CDR1 and CDR2 sequences are LNHDA and SQIVND (reference sequence). This CDR3 is 14 amino acids long. In DNA, the CDR3 is TGTGCCAGTACCTCAAGTCGGGCGGCCGGGGAGCTGTTTTTT. Protein product: CASTSSRAAGELFF.

The chain links TRBV11-2 to TRBJ2-5, with D perhaps assigned TRBD1 or TRBD2 (6 bases each). The CDR3 length is 15 residues. V was pared by 6 bases and J by 2 bases, with 16 bases between. CDR1 SGHAT and CDR2 FQNNGV come from the germline V gene. CDR3 protein: CASRLDLGGQETQYF. Here the CDR3 DNA reads TGTGCCAGCAGACTAGACCTAGGGGGGCAAGAGACCCAGTACTTC.

V usage is TRBV7-6 and J usage is TRBJ2-2; D gene ambiguous. There are 12 residues in the CDR3. The germline gives CDR1 SGHVS, CDR2 FNYEAQ. V was cut by 5 bases and J by 3 bases, with 4 bases left in between. CDR3 sequence reads: CASSHDTGELFF. CDR3 DNA sequence: TGTGCCAGCAGCCATGACACCGGGGAGCTGTTTTTT.

The V call is TRBV28, the J call TRBJ2-1, with 9 bases fitting TRBD1. Germline V lookup: CDR1 MDHEN, CDR2 SYDVKM. Trimming at V came to 7 bases and at J to 2 bases, leaving 3 bases not matched to a gene. This CDR3 is 14 amino acids long. The CDR3 loop reads CASTGDRAYNEQFF. The CDR3 DNA is TGTGCCAGCACGGGGGACAGGGCCTACAATGAGCAGTTCTTC.

This chain connects TRBV6-6 to TRBJ2-7, with D unresolved. CDR3 size: 13 residues. The germline V gene encodes CDR1 MNHNY and CDR2 SVGAGI (reference sequence). Trimming pared 7 bases from V and 2 bases from J, leaving 12 bases between. The CDR3 is CASTHSGTYEQYF. The CDR3 bases are TGTGCCAGCACCCACTCTGGAACCTACGAGCAGTACTTC.

V is TRBV6-1 and J is TRBJ1-2; D is perhaps TRBD1 (5 bases). The CDR3 loop spans 15 amino acids. V was cut by 2 bases and J by 2 bases, with 12 bases left in between. Germline assignment: CDR1 MNHNS and CDR2 SASEGT. CDR3 DNA: TGTGCCAGCAGTGAACGGGTGGGGGGGAACTATGGCTACACCTTC. It is translated as CASSERVGGNYGYTF.

CDR3 bases: TGTGCCAGCAGTGAACTGATAGCGGGAGATACGCAGTATTTT. This translates into CASSELIAGDTQYF. This chain joins TRBV6-1 and TRBJ2-3, with 7 bases lining up with TRBD2. The CDR3 runs to 14 residues. V shed 2 bases and J 5 bases; nucleotides not matched to a gene: 4. Germline CDR1 reads MNHNS; CDR2 reads SASEGT.

The chain couples TRBV7-6 to TRBJ2-5, with D perhaps matching TRBD1 (6 bases). CDR3 length: 13 amino acids. Germline CDR1 reads SGHVS; CDR2 reads FNYEAQ. V lost 3 bases and J lost 2, with 7 bases in between. The CDR3, as DNA: TGTGCCAGCAGCTTCGGACAGCAAGAGACCCAGTACTTC. This gives the protein CASSFGQQETQYF.

The genes are TRBV2 and TRBJ2-5, with TRBD1 matching 8 bases. Trimming at V came to 4 bases and at J to 4 bases, leaving 8 bases not matched to a gene. Germline loops: CDR1 SNHLY, CDR2 FYNNEI. The length of the CDR3 is 15 residues. This chain's CDR3 is CASSATRGHGETQYF. CDR3 nucleotide sequence: TGTGCCAGCAGTGCGACCAGGGGGCATGGAGAGACCCAGTACTTC.

This clone was seen a single time. The chain employs TRBV6-1 and TRBJ1-5, with 9 bases that match TRBD1. This CDR3 has 15 residues. Trimming at V came to 8 bases and at J to 3 bases, leaving 8 bases not matched to a gene. The germline V gene has CDR1 MNHNS and CDR2 SASEGT. CDR3 coding DNA: TGTGCCAGCTTACCCGGGACAGGGAACAATCAGCCCCAGCATTTT. It translates to CASLPGTGNNQPQHF.

The CDR3 spells CASSEGHPSNQPQHF. CDR3 DNA sequence: TGTGCCAGCAGTGAGGGACACCCTAGCAATCAGCCCCAGCATTTT. The chain is built from TRBV6-1 and TRBJ1-5; the D gene is possibly TRBD1 (6 bases). Germline V gives CDR1 MNHNS, CDR2 SASEGT. This CDR3 comprises 15 residues. With 3 bases removed from V and 0 bases from J, the gap between germline ends came to 9 bases.

The DNA of the CDR3 is TGTGCCAGCAGTGAATACAGGGGCAATCAGCCCCAGCATTTT. It yields the protein CASSEYRGNQPQHF. V and J are TRBV27 and TRBJ1-5; D may be TRBD1 (6 bases). V was pared by 5 bases and J by 2 bases, with 10 bases between. Germline V gene sequence: CDR1 MNHEY, CDR2 SMNVEV (reference sequence). The CDR3 is made up of 14 amino acids.

This clone was detected a few times. V gene TRBV28 combines with J gene TRBJ1-5; TRBD1 matches at 7 bases. The V gene's germline CDR1 is MDHEN and CDR2 SYDVKM. This CDR3 is built from 15 residues. V was pared by 6 bases and J by 6 bases, with 11 bases of the junction left unmatched. CDR3 amino acids: CASRGGGTPGQPQHF. In DNA form, the CDR3 reads TGTGCCAGCAGGGGAGGGGGCACCCCCGGTCAGCCCCAGCATTTT.

V gene TRBV11-2 combines with J gene TRBJ2-7, with 9 nucleotides matching TRBD1. Germline V gene lookup returns CDR1 SGHAT and CDR2 FQNNGV. Unmatched junction bases numbered 1, after V lost 0 bases and J lost 7 bases. The CDR3 sequence is 13 residues long. CDR3 sequence (DNA): TGTGCCAGCAGCTTAGAACAGGGGGCAGAGCAGTACTTC. Translating gives CASSLEQGAEQYF. The variable domain in full, with the rest retrieved from reference TRBV11-2 and TRBJ2-7, is EAGVAQSPRYKIIEKRQSVAFWCNPISGHATLYWYQQILGQGPKLLIQFQNNGVVDDSQLPKDRFSAERLKGVDSTLKIQPAKLEDSAVYLCASSLEQGAEQYFGPGTRLTVT.

This chain joins TRBV14 and TRBJ1-1; D gene uncertain. Looked up from germline, CDR1 is SGHDN and CDR2 is FVKESK. The CDR3 length is 17 residues. Trimming shortened V by 0 bases and J by 3 bases, and 17 bases separated the two germline ends. The DNA for the CDR3 is TGTGCCAGCAGCCAAGAAGAATGGGGTCAGGAGGACACTGAAGCTTTCTTT. As protein: CASSQEEWGQEDTEAFF.

The chain is built from TRBV5-1 and TRBJ2-5, with TRBD2 matching over 16 bases. From germline, CDR1 is SGHRS and CDR2 YFSETQ. Trimming removed 0 bases from V and 4 bases from J; junction bases left unmatched: 9. The CDR3 has 19 amino acids. The CDR3 sequence is CASSLVPGLAGGSGETQYF. For the CDR3, the DNA is TGCGCCAGCAGCTTGGTCCCGGGACTAGCGGGAGGGTCCGGAGAGACCCAGTACTTC.

CDR3 DNA sequence: TGTGCCAGCTCACCACCAGGGGTTTTCGAGACCCAGTACTTC. This translates into CASSPPGVFETQYF. This chain joins TRBV18 and TRBJ2-5, with D possibly matching TRBD1 (5 bases). CDR1 and CDR2 (germline): KGHSH, LQKENI. V was shortened by 0 bases and J by 5 bases, with 10 bases between the two germline ends. The CDR3 has 14 amino acids.

The chain links TRBV19 to TRBJ2-5, with D possibly being TRBD2 (5 bases). V was cut by 5 bases and J by 4 bases, with 14 bases left in between. CDR1 and CDR2 (germline): LNHDA, SQIVND (reference sequence). CDR3 length equals 14 residues. This CDR3 reads CASSPRTGLETQYF. CDR3 DNA: TGTGCCAGTAGTCCGCGGACGGGATTAGAGACCCAGTACTTC.

This chain connects TRBV6-5 to TRBJ2-1; the D gene is possibly TRBD1 (6 bases). This CDR3 has 16 amino acids. Germline V gene lookup returns CDR1 MNHEY and CDR2 SVGAGI. V gave up 0 bases and J gave up 7 bases, with 16 bases separating them. This chain's CDR3 is CASSYSVGQGQNEQFF. Here the CDR3 DNA reads TGTGCCAGCAGTTACTCGGTCGGGCAGGGGCAAAATGAGCAGTTCTTC.

CDR3 sequence (DNA): TGTGCCAGCAAGACAGCTGGAAACACCATATATTTT. It yields the protein CASKTAGNTIYF. This rearrangement joins TRBV6-5 to TRBJ1-3; maybe TRBD1 (5 bases). Trimming took 7 bases from V and 2 from J, leaving 6 bases between them. The CDR3 contains 12 residues. CDR1 MNHEY and CDR2 SVGAGI come from the germline V gene.

J is TRBJ2-1 and V is TRBV19; the D call may be TRBD1 or TRBD2 (6 bases each). Germline V CDR1 and CDR2: LNHDA, SQIVND (reference sequence). Trimming took 3 bases from V and 8 from J, leaving 20 bases between them. The CDR3 is 16 amino acids. The CDR3 nucleotides read TGTGCCAGTAGTATCGATCGGGGGCGATTTTTTGATGAGCAGTTCTTC. Protein sequence: CASSIDRGRFFDEQFF.

The chain uses TRBV5-1 and TRBJ1-4; possibly TRBD1 for D (6 bases). The CDR3 has 16 residues. V lost 0 bases and J 8 bases, leaving 17 bases between the germline ends. Germline lookup yields CDR1 SGHRS and CDR2 YFSETQ. CDR3 DNA: TGCGCCAGCAGCTTGGAAGGTGCACAGGGTTACGAAAAACTGTTTTTT. Its protein product is CASSLEGAQGYEKLFF.

The chain carries TRBV6-1 and TRBJ1-2; D may be TRBD1 (5 bases). Per the germline V gene, CDR1 is MNHNS and CDR2 is SASEGT. This CDR3 spans 14 amino acids. Trimming removed 6 bases from V and 2 bases from J, with 13 bases in between. CDR3 amino acids: CASSTGGPNYGYTF. The CDR3 DNA follows: TGTGCCAGCAGCACCGGGGGACCAAACTATGGCTACACCTTC.

The CDR3 DNA is TGTGCCAGCAGCTTGATGGGGTCTGAAGCTTTCTTT. It specifies CASSLMGSEAFF. The chain has TRBV11-2 and TRBJ1-1, with D uncertain. This CDR3 has 12 residues. The germline gives CDR1 SGHAT, CDR2 FQNNGV. Trimming removed 3 bases at V and 6 bases at J, with 8 bases between.

V usage is TRBV10-3 and J usage is TRBJ2-2; D is tentatively TRBD1 or TRBD2 (5 bases each). Between the trimmed V and J ends, which lost 4 bases and 6 bases, there was a span of 9 bases. CDR1 and CDR2 from the germline V gene are ENHRY and SYGVKD. The CDR3 is 13 amino acids. The CDR3: CAISGQGAGELFF. DNA for the CDR3: TGTGCCATCAGTGGGCAGGGAGCCGGGGAGCTGTTTTTT.

The rearrangement uses TRBV19 and TRBJ2-5; D is possibly TRBD1 or TRBD2 (5 bases each). The CDR3 runs 13 residues. The germline gives CDR1 LNHDA, CDR2 SQIVND (reference sequence). Deletions cut 5 bases from V and 0 bases from J, with 7 bases between. The CDR3 bases are TGTGCCAGTAGTGGGGACCACCAAGAGACCCAGTACTTC. This gives the protein CASSGDHQETQYF.

This clone appeared once. The rearrangement uses TRBV29-1 and TRBJ1-1, with TRBD1 matching 9 bases. The germline V gene has CDR1 SQVTM and CDR2 ANQGSEA. Trimming removed 7 bases from V and 1 base from J; junction bases left unmatched: 4. There are 13 residues in the CDR3. The CDR3 DNA is TGCAGCGCTAGGACAGGGGAGAACACTGAAGCTTTCTTT. Translating gives CSARTGENTEAFF. The variable domain in full, with the rest retrieved from reference TRBV29-1 and TRBJ1-1, is SAVISQKPSRDICQRGTSLTIQCQVDSQVTMMFWYRQQPGQSLTLIATANQGSEATYESGFVIDKFPISRPNLTFSTLTVSNMSPEDSSIYLCSARTGENTEAFFGQGTRLTVV.

The chain couples TRBV6-1 to TRBJ2-7, with D tentatively TRBD1 (5 bases). The ends were cut back, 5 bases at V and 5 bases at J, with 10 bases in the middle. The germline V gene encodes CDR1 MNHNS and CDR2 SASEGT. This CDR3 comprises 12 residues. The CDR3 protein is CASSWTRDEQYF. The CDR3 DNA reads TGTGCCAGCAGTTGGACAAGGGACGAGCAGTACTTC.

The J gene is TRBJ2-7, the V gene TRBV10-3; 8 bases are shared with TRBD1. V was clipped by 5 bases and J by 3 bases; unmatched bases: 6. Germline V gene data show CDR1 as ENHRY and CDR2 as SYGVKD. This CDR3 has 14 amino acids. CDR3 region: CAISSQGARYEQYF. The CDR3 region has the DNA TGTGCCATCAGTTCGCAGGGGGCGCGCTACGAGCAGTACTTC.